This passage covers 2 T cell receptor beta chains from one sample sequenced in a study of T-cell reconstitution after alpha-beta-depleted transplantation in children. A library of TCRbeta sequences, prepared with unique molecular identifiers, was generated. TCRdb redid the calling of the PCR reads with MiXCR, one entry per CDR3 protein. This sample carries almost 600,000 distinct CDR3 sequences, 25% to 30% of them seen once, and the ten largest clones take around a third. Material: PBMCs, obtained before TCRalphabeta/CD19-depleted stem cell transplant. Every receptor here comes from a boy under two years old with Wiskott-Aldrich syndrome, due to receive a stem cell transplant.

This clonotype was detected a few times. The J gene is TRBJ2-5, the V gene TRBV12-3 or TRBV12-4; D is possibly TRBD1 (6 bases). This CDR3 has 12 residues. Trimming pared 7 bases from V and 5 bases from J, leaving 11 bases between. CDR3 bases: TGTGCCAGCATGAACAGGGTTGAGACCCAGTACTTC. Protein product: CASMNRVETQYF.

This clonotype was found a few times. The rearrangement links TRBV5-1 to TRBJ2-7; D ambiguous. Trimming pared 7 bases from V and 0 bases from J, leaving 11 bases between. The length of the CDR3 is 13 residues. CDR1 is SGHRS and CDR2 is YFSETQ in the germline V gene. The CDR3 reads CASAAYSSYEQYF. As DNA, the CDR3 is TGCGCCAGCGCGGCGTACAGCTCCTACGAGCAGTACTTC.